Listed here are 32 T cell receptor beta chains from one sample, sequenced in a study of tumor-infiltrating lymphocytes in oesophageal squamous cell carcinoma. MiXCR, applied by TCRdb to the PCR reads, yields one record per CDR3 protein. The sample lists about 21,000 distinct CDR3 sequences, over 40% occurring once. The sequencing sample was made of normal esophageal tissue next to the tumor. The receptors shown here come from a male donor with esophageal squamous cell carcinoma.

A remark on this clonotype: Since no conserved phenylalanine or tryptophan closes the CDR3, a read error is the likely cause. Because the CDR3's place on the DNA is in doubt, the DNA is left out and the CDR3 is given as listed by TCRdb. V and J are TRBV11-3 and TRBJ2-7; the table's D call of TRBD1 was not tested on the DNA. The germline gives CDR1 SGHNT, CDR2 YENEEA. Inclusive of both ends, the CDR3 amounts to 18 amino acids. The CDR3 region is CASSNGQTEPYYGYTFGS.

This clonotype qualifies as medium-sized. This chain joins TRBV10-3 and TRBJ2-2, with TRBD2 identical over 10 bases. The CDR3 has 17 residues. Germline CDR1 and CDR2: ENHRY and SYGVKD. V was pared by 6 bases and J by 4 bases, with 11 bases of the junction left unmatched. DNA for the CDR3: TGTGCCATCAGGAAACACCTAGCGGGAGAAGCCACCGGGGAGCTGTTTTTT. This codes for CAIRKHLAGEATGELFF.

This chain joins TRBV7-6 and TRBJ2-1; D may match TRBD1 or TRBD2 (5 bases each). V gave up 0 bases and J gave up 5 bases, with 8 bases separating them. The CDR3 totals 14 residues. Per germline, CDR1 SGHVS and CDR2 FNYEAQ. CDR3 in DNA: TGTGCCAGCAGCTTAGCTGGGGGTGACAATGAGCAGTTCTTC. This translates into CASSLAGGDNEQFF.

At least ten counts were recorded for this clonotype. The rearrangement joins TRBV27 to TRBJ1-2, with D maybe TRBD1 (5 bases). Germline V lookup: CDR1 MNHEY, CDR2 SMNVEV (reference sequence). This CDR3 spans 10 amino acids. V gave up 9 bases and J gave up 7 bases, with 9 bases separating them. The CDR3 here is CARGGGGYTF. DNA of the CDR3: TGTGCCAGGGGCGGGGGTGGCTACACCTTC.

The J gene is TRBJ2-6, the V gene TRBV9; D is uncertain. CDR3 size: 15 residues. Deletions cut 3 bases from V and 4 bases from J, with 11 bases between. CDR1 and CDR2 (germline): SGDLS, YYNGEE. The CDR3 sequence is CASSAERWGANVLTF. The CDR3 coding sequence is TGTGCCAGCAGCGCCGAGAGGTGGGGGGCCAACGTCCTGACTTTC.

CDR3 in amino acids: CASSLSLGRPDTQYF. CDR3 sequence (DNA): TGTGCCAGCAGCTTATCCCTAGGGAGGCCAGATACGCAGTATTTT. The rearrangement links TRBV7-2 to TRBJ2-3; D might be TRBD2 (6 bases). V was trimmed by 2 bases and J by 4 bases, leaving 13 bases between them. The germline CDR1 and CDR2 sequences are SGHTA and FQGNSA. The CDR3 length is 15 residues.

The chain couples TRBV28 to TRBJ1-4, with TRBD1 matching over 7 bases. The germline V gene has CDR1 MDHEN and CDR2 SYDVKM. CDR3 length: 15 amino acids. V trimming: 2 bases; J trimming: 7 bases; junction bases outside the gene matches: 7. The CDR3 bases are TGTGCCAGCAGTTTAGTAGACAGGGTCGGTGAAAAACTGTTTTTT. It is translated as CASSLVDRVGEKLFF. The full variable domain, in which reference TRBV28 and TRBJ1-4 provide the parts outside the CDR3, is DVKVTQSSRYLVKRTGEKVFLECVQDMDHENMFWYRQDPGLGLRLIYFSYDVKMKEKGDIPEGYSVSREKKERFSLILESASTNQTSMYLCASSLVDRVGEKLFFGSGTQLSVL.

This clonotype was seen once. The chain recombines TRBV6-1 with TRBJ2-7; 13 bases match TRBD2. This CDR3 comprises 15 residues. CDR1 and CDR2 from the germline V gene are MNHNS and SASEGT. After removal of 5 bases from V and 5 bases from J, the junction contained 6 bases not matched to a gene. CDR3: CASSSRGTSGNEQYF. The CDR3 coding sequence is TGTGCCAGCAGTTCAAGGGGGACTAGCGGGAACGAGCAGTACTTC.

The chain uses TRBV7-2 and TRBJ2-1, with 11 bases lining up with TRBD2. The germline V gene encodes CDR1 SGHTA and CDR2 FQGNSA. The CDR3 extends over 16 amino acids. V shed 8 bases and J 3 bases; nucleotides not matched to a gene: 9. CDR3 coding DNA: TGTGCCAGCCGTGGGACTAGCGGAGAGAACTACAATGAGCAGTTCTTC. Translating it yields CASRGTSGENYNEQFF.

This clonotype was recorded at least ten times. The chain has TRBV5-1 and TRBJ2-5, with 8 nucleotides matching TRBD2. CDR3 length: 15 amino acids. With 1 base clipped from V and 5 bases from J, the junction kept 7 bases outside the gene matches. The germline CDR1 and CDR2 sequences are SGHRS and YFSETQ. DNA of the CDR3: TGCGCCAGCAGCTTGAATAGCGGGGTGGCGGAGACCCAGTACTTC. Amino acid sequence: CASSLNSGVAETQYF.

This clonotype has a handful of counts. The chain has TRBV7-2 and TRBJ2-3; D is unresolved. The CDR3 is 13 amino acids. V was pared by 1 base and J by 5 bases, with 7 bases between. Germline CDR1 reads SGHTA; CDR2 reads FQGNSA. CDR3 sequence (DNA): TGTGCCAGCAGCTTAGTCCCGGGAGATACGCAGTATTTT. Translated: CASSLVPGDTQYF.

This clonotype was seen only once. The rearrangement joins TRBV7-4 to TRBJ2-5; D ambiguous. The J call is in doubt because the DNA end fits TRBJ2-1 better. The V gene's germline CDR1 is SGHVT and CDR2 SQSDAQ. This CDR3 is 15 amino acids long. CDR3 protein: CASSLGGVPYNEQFF. CDR3 sequence (DNA): TGTGCCAGCAGCTTAGGAGGTGTCCCCTACAATGAGCAGTTCTTC.

This clonotype was seen many times. The chain joins TRBV27 to TRBJ2-3; D possibly corresponds to TRBD1 (6 bases). The CDR3 runs 16 residues. Germline V gene data show CDR1 as MNHEY and CDR2 as SMNVEV (reference sequence). Trimming shortened V by 4 bases and J by 6 bases, and 20 bases separated the two germline ends. In nucleotides, the CDR3 is TGTGCCAGCAGTTCCTACAGGGATCATAGTGTGGATACGCAGTATTTT. Translating it yields CASSSYRDHSVDTQYF.

This chain connects TRBV7-8 to TRBJ2-5; D may be TRBD1 (6 bases). The J call may be in error: the DNA end matches TRBJ2-7 better. Germline V lookup: CDR1 SGHVS, CDR2 FQNEAQ. CDR3 length: 15 amino acids. The CDR3 spells CASSFKQGPSYEQYF. The DNA of the CDR3 is TGTGCCAGCAGCTTTAAACAGGGCCCATCCTACGAGCAGTACTTC.

Comment on this clonotype: The CDR3 end shows no conserved phenylalanine or tryptophan, and so a read error is likely. Because the CDR3's place on the DNA is in doubt, the DNA is left out and the CDR3 is given as listed by TCRdb. The chain recombines TRBV7-2 with TRBJ2-6; the table gives TRBD2 as D, unverified against the DNA. Germline V gives CDR1 SGHTA, CDR2 FQGNSA. The CDR3 length is 16 residues, termini included. The CDR3 sequence: CASSLVAGGLEQYFGA.

A few counts support this clonotype. The genes are TRBV7-2 and TRBJ2-5; 9 nucleotides line up with TRBD1. The closer fit of TRBJ1-2 to the DNA end suggests the J call may be wrong. The germline CDR1 and CDR2 sequences are SGHTA and FQGNSA. The CDR3 is 16 amino acids. This chain's CDR3 is CASSLGGGQGYYGYTF. The CDR3, as DNA: TGTGCCAGCAGCTTAGGAGGTGGACAGGGGTACTATGGCTACACCTTC.

This clonotype was detected once. This sequence joins TRBV27 and TRBJ2-5, with a possible D match to TRBD2 (7 bases). Gene TRBJ2-7 matches the end of the DNA better, so the J call may be wrong. Germline CDR1 MNHEY, CDR2 SMNVEV (reference sequence). This CDR3 contains 12 residues. The CDR3 nucleotides are TGTGCCAGCTGGGGGGGGCGTGCCGAGCAGTACTTC. Residues: CASWGGRAEQYF.

The chain combines TRBV25-1 with TRBJ2-5; tentatively, D is TRBD2 (6 bases). With the DNA end fitting TRBJ2-7 better, the J assignment may be wrong. The germline V gene has CDR1 MGHDK and CDR2 SYGVNS. The CDR3 runs to 13 residues. In nucleotides, the CDR3 is TGTGCCAGTAGAGGGCAGGGAGGCTACGAGCAGTACTTC. Protein product: CASRGQGGYEQYF.

This clonotype was recorded only once. V is TRBV7-6 and J is TRBJ2-7, with unresolved D. TRBJ2-5 explains the end of the DNA better; the J call may be wrong. CDR3 size: 15 residues. The germline V gene encodes CDR1 SGHVS and CDR2 FNYEAQ. The chain's CDR3 is CASSLVRTEQETQYF. The CDR3 nucleotides are TGTGCCAGCAGCTTGGTTCGAACAGAACAAGAGACCCAGTACTTC.

By share, this clonotype ranks as medium-sized. The chain recombines TRBV7-9 with TRBJ2-7; weak D call: TRBD1 (5 bases). The CDR3 is 15 residues long. CDR1 is SEHNR, CDR2 FQNEAQ, per germline (reference sequence). V dropped 1 base and J dropped 6 bases, with 16 bases sitting between them. The CDR3, as DNA: TGTGCCAGCAGCTTAGATCTGGGGCCCCAATCCGAGCAGTACTTC. Translation gives CASSLDLGPQSEQYF.

The J gene is TRBJ2-4, the V gene TRBV7-8; 9 bases are a match to TRBD2. The J call is in doubt because the DNA end fits TRBJ2-7 better. The CDR3 runs to 15 residues. The germline CDR1 and CDR2 sequences are SGHVS and FQNEAQ. This chain's CDR3 is CASSSGGSGGYEQYF. The CDR3 bases are TGTGCCAGCAGCTCTGGTGGTAGCGGGGGCTACGAGCAGTACTTC.

This clonotype was seen a handful of times. This rearrangement joins TRBV11-2 to TRBJ2-7; the D gene is possibly TRBD2 (6 bases). The J call is in doubt because the DNA end fits TRBJ2-5 better. The CDR3 is made up of 16 amino acids. CDR1 SGHAT and CDR2 FQNNGV come from the germline V gene. The CDR3 protein is CASSDVGSGIIETQYF. DNA of the CDR3: TGTGCCAGCAGCGACGTCGGTAGCGGAATCATTGAGACCCAGTACTTC.

This clonotype was counted only a few times. The chain links TRBV14 to TRBJ2-4; 8 bases agree with TRBD2. The end of the DNA is better explained by TRBJ2-1, so the J call may be wrong. Germline CDR1 and CDR2: SGHDN and FVKESK. This CDR3 is built from 17 residues. CDR3 sequence reads: CASSQEYRLAYYNEQFF. For the CDR3, the DNA is TGTGCCAGCAGCCAAGAGTATCGACTAGCGTACTACAATGAGCAGTTCTTC.

This clonotype was picked up a small number of times. The V and J genes are TRBV12-3 or TRBV12-4 and TRBJ2-1, with TRBD1 matching over 8 bases. This CDR3 has 15 amino acids. J was trimmed by 7 bases and V by 2 bases; bases with no gene match: 7. CDR3 sequence (DNA): TGTGCCAGCAGTTTAAGGCAGGGGGCTGAAAATGAGCAGTTCTTC. Amino acid sequence: CASSLRQGAENEQFF.

In its sample, this clonotype is large (0.1 to 1%). The rearrangement links TRBV7-2 to TRBJ2-1; D is possibly TRBD1 or TRBD2 (5 bases each). The CDR3 has 12 amino acids. V was clipped by 5 bases and J by 6 bases, with 8 bases between them. Germline V gene sequence: CDR1 SGHTA, CDR2 FQGNSA. The CDR3 DNA reads as TGTGCCAGCAGCGTGGGGACCAATGAGCAGTTCTTC. Its protein is CASSVGTNEQFF.

CDR3 region: CASSPPGSSGANVLTF. Written as DNA, the CDR3 is TGTGCCAGCAGCCCGCCTGGGAGTTCTGGGGCCAACGTCCTGACTTTC. The rearrangement links TRBV7-3 to TRBJ2-6, with a tentative D call TRBD2 (5 bases). Germline CDR1 reads SGHTA; CDR2 reads FQGTGA. Trimming took 5 bases from V and 1 from J, leaving 12 bases between them. The CDR3 length is 16 residues.

By share, this clonotype counts as medium-sized. The rearrangement uses TRBV11-3 and TRBJ2-2; D is ambiguous. The CDR3 length is 13 residues. With 0 bases removed from V and 6 bases from J, the gap between germline ends came to 5 bases. Looked up from germline, CDR1 is SGHNT and CDR2 is YENEEA. CDR3 sequence (DNA): TGTGCCAGCAGCTTAGACTTTGCCGGGGAGCTGTTTTTT. The encoded protein is CASSLDFAGELFF.

This clonotype has ten or more counts. Given a much more abundant clone one base away, this may be a read error. This chain links TRBV10-2 with TRBJ2-7, with TRBD2 identical over 11 bases. The CDR3 spans 15 residues. CDR1 and CDR2 from the germline V gene are WSHSY and SAAADI. V was clipped by 6 bases and J by 7 bases; unmatched bases: 11. CDR3 amino acids: CASRLAGGALDEQYF. CDR3 nucleotides: TGCGCCAGCAGGCTAGCGGGAGGAGCATTGGATGAGCAGTACTTC.

In the case of this clonotype: A single base separates this from a much larger clone, so it may be a read error. Since the CDR3 does not end with the conserved phenylalanine or tryptophan, this likely comes from a read error. The DNA is left out, because the CDR3 cannot be placed on it with certainty; the CDR3 is given as TCRdb lists it. The chain has TRBV28 and TRBJ2-3; the tabulated D call, TRBD1, remains unverified against the DNA. Germline values: CDR1 MDHEN, CDR2 SYDVKM. The CDR3 totals 9 residues, both ends included. CDR3 in amino acids: CASSLGAAA.

This clonotype is labeled as medium-sized. This chain joins TRBV12-3 or TRBV12-4 and TRBJ2-5; 15 nucleotides align to TRBD2. The CDR3 is 16 residues long. V dropped 6 bases and J dropped 5; count of bases not matched to a gene: 7. For the CDR3, the DNA is TGTGCCAGCAGCCCCCGGACTAGCGGGAGGGGTGAGACCCAGTACTTC. Translating it yields CASSPRTSGRGETQYF.

This clonotype was recorded a few times. A much bigger clone sits one base away, suggesting this may be a read error. The chain has TRBV5-5 and TRBJ2-4; D is undetermined. Germline V CDR1 and CDR2: SGHKS, YYEKEE (reference sequence). With 2 bases removed from V and 13 bases from J, the gap between germline ends came to 22 bases. CDR3 length: 15 residues. The CDR3 coding sequence is TGTGCCAGCAGCTTCGGAGTGAGCTCCTACAATGAGCAGTACTTC. The encoded protein is CASSFGVSSYNEQYF.

The CDR3 sequence is CASSAAAGTDTQYF. The CDR3, as DNA: TGTGCCAGCAGCGCTGCCGCTGGCACAGATACGCAGTATTTT. V usage is TRBV11-2 and J usage is TRBJ2-3; no firm D call. Looked up from germline, CDR1 is SGHAT and CDR2 is FQNNGV. V lost 5 bases and J lost 1, with 10 bases in between. CDR3 length: 14 residues. Supplemented by reference TRBV11-2 and TRBJ2-3, the full variable domain reads EAGVAQSPRYKIIEKRQSVAFWCNPISGHATLYWYQQILGQGPKLLIQFQNNGVVDDSQLPKDRFSAERLKGVDSTLKIQPAKLEDSAVYLCASSAAAGTDTQYFGPGTRLTVL.